The entry below describes one TCR beta chain. Its antigen is unknown. Primed by a sample-barcoded 5' primer and a J-beta primer mix, a second PCR proceeded for 7 to 11 cycles. Every cDNA was tagged by a template-switch adaptor with 12 random nucleotides. One entry per CDR3 protein results from TCRdb running MiXCR on the 5' RACE reads. The data show hundreds of thousands of distinct CDR3 sequences, 52% seen once. The data were obtained in a study of blood T cells in healthy people across ages. In the study overall: Per every two T cells, about one barcoded beta molecule was captured by template switching. Whole-study results and caveats: Higher diversity, along with more naive CD4+ cells, distinguished long-lived donors from aged donors.

Each sample yielded at least 7 million isolated PBMCs. V lost 3 bases and J 2 bases, leaving 14 bases between the germline ends. The CDR3 length is 14 residues. CDR1 is DFQATT and CDR2 is SNEGSKA in the germline V gene (reference sequence). The V and J genes are TRBV20-1 and TRBJ2-7; either TRBD1 or TRBD2 may fit D (5 bases each). Sequenced material: blood. This clonotype originated in a man in his fifties or sixties in good health. The CDR3 DNA reads TGCAGTGCTAGGCAAGGGACCGCGACCTACGAGCAGTACTTC. Protein: CSARQGTATYEQYF.